Below are 14 T cell receptor beta chains sequenced from a single sample in a study of blood T cell repertoires in COVID-19 (dated by TCRdb to the early 2020s). The protocol used for the library was the immunoSEQ multiplex PCR assay. This immuneACCESS table, as held by TCRdb, lists in-frame sequences with V and J called but not all clones. Of the missing ones, under half trace to an unresolved V gene in checked studies; the others have no known cause. The sample yields about 97,000 clones; roughly nine tenths were counted once. The top ten constitute 1.7% of the sample. The sample taken for sequencing was peripheral blood. These receptors were collected from a man aged 55 to 70 with acute or convalescent COVID-19.

V is TRBV19 and J is TRBJ2-7; tentatively, D is TRBD2 (5 bases). With 5 bases removed from V and 3 bases from J, the gap between germline ends came to 17 bases. Germline CDR1 and CDR2: LNHDA and SQIVND (reference sequence). The CDR3 spans 15 residues. CDR3 residues: CASSPPRAVGYEQYF. The CDR3, as DNA: TGTGCCAGTAGTCCCCCCCGAGCGGTCGGCTACGAGCAGTACTTC.

This chain connects TRBV3-1 (or the pseudogene TRBV3-2) to TRBJ2-3; 10 bases are shared with TRBD1. Per the germline V gene, CDR1 is LGHDT and CDR2 is YNNKEL (reference sequence). The CDR3 runs to 15 residues. V lost 5 bases, J lost 5 bases, and 7 bases stayed unmatched. The CDR3 region is CASSFRQGAQDTQYF. CDR3 DNA: TGTGCCAGCAGCTTCAGACAGGGGGCCCAAGATACGCAGTATTTT.

J is TRBJ1-2 and V is TRBV7-9, with D unresolved. V shed 2 bases and J shed 8 bases, with 15 bases lying between them. Germline CDR1 SEHNR, CDR2 FQNEAQ (reference sequence). The CDR3 is 14 residues long. CDR3 in DNA: TGTGCCAGCAGCTTAAGCTCGGCAGGCCAGGGCTACACCTTC. Protein sequence: CASSLSSAGQGYTF.

V and J are TRBV30 and TRBJ1-1, with D hard to call. Germline values: CDR1 GTSNPN, CDR2 SVGIG (reference sequence). V gave up 0 bases and J gave up 10 bases, with 12 bases separating them. The CDR3 is 12 amino acids. This CDR3 is CAWSVRARGAFF. DNA for the CDR3: TGTGCCTGGAGTGTACGGGCCCGGGGAGCTTTCTTT. The full variable domain, its missing parts supplied by reference TRBV30 and TRBJ1-1, is SQTIHQWPATLVQPVGSPLSLECTVEGTSNPNLYWYRQAAGRGLQLLFYSVGIGQISSEVPQNLSASRPQDRQFILSSKKLLLSDSGFYLCAWSVRARGAFFGQGTRLTVV.

V is TRBV18 and J is TRBJ1-6; perhaps TRBD1 as D (5 bases). V was trimmed by 2 bases and J by 0 bases, leaving 11 bases between them. The CDR3 sequence is 17 residues long. Germline V gene lookup returns CDR1 KGHSH and CDR2 LQKENI. The CDR3 protein is CASSPTSGNSYNSPLHF. The CDR3 DNA sequence: TGTGCCAGCTCACCAACTTCAGGGAACTCCTATAATTCACCCCTCCACTTT.

The chain couples TRBV28 to TRBJ1-3; D is unclear. CDR1 MDHEN and CDR2 SYDVKM come from the germline V gene. The V gene lost 3 bases and the J gene lost 0 bases, with 12 bases spanning the gap. CDR3 length: 16 amino acids. CDR3 bases: TGTGCCAGCAGTTTGGCGGGTTCGAGCTCTGGAAACACCATATATTTT. It specifies CASSLAGSSSGNTIYF.

The V and J genes are TRBV2 and TRBJ1-5, with unresolved D. CDR1 SNHLY and CDR2 FYNNEI come from the germline V gene. V lost 4 bases, J lost 2 bases, and 9 bases lay in between. The CDR3 runs 14 residues. The DNA for the CDR3 is TGTGCCAGCAGTGGAGGATTTCGCAATCAGCCCCAGCATTTT. It is translated as CASSGGFRNQPQHF. Drawing the rest from reference TRBV2 and TRBJ1-5, the complete variable domain is EPEVTQTPSHQVTQMGQEVILRCVPISNHLYFYWYRQILGQKVEFLVSFYNNEISEKSEIFDDQFSVERPDGSNFTLKIRSTKLEDSAMYFCASSGGFRNQPQHFGDGTRLSIL.

This clone was counted between two and nine times. The genes are TRBV11-3 and TRBJ2-5, with no clear D. Trimming removed 3 bases from V and 2 bases from J, with 7 bases in between. CDR3 size: 13 residues. In germline, CDR1 is SGHNT, CDR2 YENEEA. As DNA, the CDR3 is TGTGCCAGCAGCTTTGGAGAGCAAGAGACCCAGTACTTC. Translating gives CASSFGEQETQYF.

The V and J genes are TRBV7-9 and TRBJ1-1; perhaps TRBD1 as D (6 bases). Germline V CDR1 and CDR2: SEHNR, FQNEAQ (reference sequence). The CDR3 spans 15 residues. Trimming pared 5 bases from V and 2 bases from J, leaving 15 bases between. The CDR3 is CASSLGEGVNTEAFF. For the CDR3, the DNA is TGTGCCAGCAGCCTAGGAGAGGGGGTTAACACTGAAGCTTTCTTT.

In its sample, this clone was seen a few times. This sequence joins TRBV7-9 and TRBJ1-1; 11 bases agree with TRBD1. The germline CDR1 and CDR2 sequences are SEHNR and FQNEAQ (reference sequence). V lost 4 bases, J lost 10 bases, and 8 bases stayed unmatched. CDR3 length equals 14 residues. The CDR3 DNA reads TGTGCCAGCAGCTCCTGGACAGGGGGCAGTGGAGCTTTCTTT. Amino acids: CASSSWTGGSGAFF.

The chain joins TRBV29-1 to TRBJ1-2; 7 nucleotides agree with TRBD1. Germline CDR1 is SQVTM and CDR2 is ANQGSEA. The CDR3 spans 13 residues. Trimming cost V 5 bases and J 0 bases; bases outside gene matches: 3. This CDR3 reads CSVLQGPNYGYTF. CDR3 DNA sequence: TGCAGCGTTTTACAGGGGCCTAACTATGGCTACACCTTC.

CDR3 nucleotide sequence: TGCAGCCTATCCCGGGACAGCGGTGAACATGGCTACACCTTC. Its translation is CSLSRDSGEHGYTF. V and J are TRBV29-1 and TRBJ1-2; 7 positions match TRBD1. CDR1 and CDR2 from the germline V gene are SQVTM and ANQGSEA. The J segment lost 6 bases and the V segment lost 8 bases, leaving 15 bases of the junction unmatched. The CDR3 runs 14 residues.

V gene TRBV5-1 combines with J gene TRBJ2-5; 8 bases are a match to TRBD2. The CDR3 is 15 residues long. With 4 bases clipped from V and 1 base from J, the junction kept 6 bases outside the gene matches. Germline-derived CDR1 and CDR2 are SGHRS and YFSETQ. The CDR3 DNA is TGCGCCAGCAGCCACACTAGCGGTCTCCAAGAGACCCAGTACTTC. Translated, it gives CASSHTSGLQETQYF. The full variable domain, completed using reference TRBV5-1 and TRBJ2-5, is KAGVTQTPRYLIKTRGQQVTLSCSPISGHRSVSWYQQTPGQGLQFLFEYFSETQRNKGNFPGRFSGRQFSNSRSEMNVSTLELGDSALYLCASSHTSGLQETQYFGPGTRLLVL.

This clone has just a few counts. This rearrangement joins TRBV6-5 to TRBJ1-1; 7 positions match TRBD1. CDR1 is MNHEY and CDR2 is SVGAGI in the germline V gene. The V and J ends lost 2 bases and 1 base, in that order; junction bases with no gene match: 4. The CDR3 has 15 residues. CDR3 sequence (DNA): TGTGCCAGCAGTTACGAGGGGGCCCGGAACACTGAAGCTTTCTTT. It specifies CASSYEGARNTEAFF.